The entry below describes one T cell receptor beta chain. Its antigen remains unidentified. The sample belongs to a study of T cells in Graves' hyperthyroidism and ophthalmopathy. Study-level background: Peripheral blood was taken when the disease was first diagnosed, before any treatment began. The study, taken as a whole, reports: Most expanded thyroid clonotypes above 0.001 recurred in blood.

Stable Graves' hyperthyroidism denoted no ophthalmopathy progression over 18 months. About 10 ml fresh peripheral blood yielded the PBMCs. The CDR3 contains 15 residues. The V and J ends lost 2 bases and 8 bases respectively, with 15 bases between them. The germline V gene encodes CDR1 ENHRY and CDR2 SYGVKD. TCR beta CDR3 regions were amplified from RNA transcripts. The TCR CDR3 first-round RT-PCR relied on the HTBI primer set. TCRdb re-derived calls from the multiplex PCR reads in MiXCR, one entry per CDR3 protein. This sample carries 96,000 or so distinct CDR3 sequences, over 50% of them seen once, and the ten largest clones take roughly 26%.

This TCR derives from a middle-aged woman with Graves' hyperthyroidism. The sample consisted of blood. This chain links TRBV10-3 with TRBJ1-4; possible D gene TRBD1, 6 bases. The CDR3 reads CAISEGFQGREKLFF. The CDR3 DNA follows: TGTGCCATCAGTGAGGGTTTTCAGGGGCGGGAAAAACTGTTTTTT.